These T cell receptor beta chains were read from a single sample in a study of blood T cell repertoires in COVID-19. Libraries were prepared by immunoSEQ multiplex PCR; TCRdb keeps only in-frame clonotypes and omits some of them. The sample carries approximately 55,000 clones, around nine tenths recorded once. Sequences were obtained from peripheral blood. Every receptor here comes from a man aged 40-50 years with acute or convalescent COVID-19. CDR3s include the opening cysteine and the closing phenylalanine or tryptophan. Fields, in order: CDR3 protein, CDR3 DNA, clone size, V gene, J gene, D gene. D genes are given only for firm matches. Rows give clone size only sometimes, using once, few, many, or a class for an expanded clone.

cdr3_aa: CATSRDLSGTSGANVLTF
cdr3_nt: TGTGCCACCAGCAGAGATCTTAGCGGGACTTCTGGGGCCAACGTCCTGACTTTC
clone_size: once
v_call: TRBV15
j_call: TRBJ2-6
d_call: TRBD2

cdr3_aa: CASRHGQVGQPQHF
cdr3_nt: TGTGCCAGCAGACATGGACAGGTGGGTCAGCCCCAGCATTTT
clone_size: NA
v_call: TRBV6-5
j_call: TRBJ1-5
d_call: TRBD1

cdr3_aa: CASSTPRDSYEQYF
cdr3_nt: TGTGCCAGTAGTACCCCCCGGGACAGCTACGAGCAGTACTTC
clone_size: NA
v_call: TRBV19
j_call: TRBJ2-7
d_call: TRBD1

cdr3_aa: CASSLTSLGPSGGQYEQYF
cdr3_nt: TGTGCCAGCAGCTTAACGTCCCTCGGTCCTAGCGGGGGACAATACGAGCAGTACTTC
clone_size: NA
v_call: TRBV7-3
j_call: TRBJ2-7
d_call: TRBD2

cdr3_aa: CASSFSGPNTGELFF
cdr3_nt: TGTGCCAGCAGTTTTAGCGGGCCGAACACCGGGGAGCTGTTTTTT
clone_size: NA
v_call: TRBV11-3
j_call: TRBJ2-2
d_call: TRBD2

cdr3_aa: CASGRDATNEKLFF
cdr3_nt: TGTGCCAGCGGGCGGGACGCAACTAATGAAAAACTGTTTTTT
clone_size: NA
v_call: TRBV27
j_call: TRBJ1-4
d_call: NA

cdr3_aa: CASSPGLAGGEETQYF
cdr3_nt: TGTGCCAGCAGCCCCGGACTAGCGGGAGGGGAAGAGACCCAGTACTTC
clone_size: NA
v_call: TRBV3-1/TRBV3-2
j_call: TRBJ2-5
d_call: TRBD2

cdr3_aa: CASSHSTGGEAFF
cdr3_nt: TGTGCCAGCAGCCACTCGACGGGGGGTGAAGCTTTCTTT
clone_size: NA
v_call: TRBV3-1/TRBV3-2
j_call: TRBJ1-1
d_call: NA

cdr3_aa: CASRQQGAQVEAFF
cdr3_nt: TGTGCCAGCCGTCAACAGGGGGCGCAGGTTGAAGCTTTCTTT
clone_size: NA
v_call: TRBV2
j_call: TRBJ1-1
d_call: TRBD1

cdr3_aa: CASSETGVAYEQYF
cdr3_nt: TGTGCCAGCAGCGAGACAGGGGTCGCCTACGAGCAGTACTTC
clone_size: NA
v_call: TRBV9
j_call: TRBJ2-7
d_call: TRBD1

cdr3_aa: CAARGQGAGEQFF
cdr3_nt: TGTGCCGCCCGGGGGCAGGGGGCGGGTGAGCAGTTCTTC
clone_size: NA
v_call: TRBV11-2
j_call: TRBJ2-1
d_call: TRBD1

cdr3_aa: CASSLGSRLAGGLTDTQYF
cdr3_nt: TGTGCCAGCAGCTTAGGGAGCCGACTAGCGGGAGGCCTCACAGATACGCAGTATTTT
clone_size: NA
v_call: TRBV11-3
j_call: TRBJ2-3
d_call: TRBD2

cdr3_aa: CSVLIGQGVTVNTEAFF
cdr3_nt: TGCAGCGTTCTTATCGGACAGGGGGTAACGGTGAACACTGAAGCTTTCTTT
clone_size: NA
v_call: TRBV29-1
j_call: TRBJ1-1
d_call: TRBD1

cdr3_aa: CATSRDRGGAAYEQYF
cdr3_nt: TGTGCCACCAGCAGAGATCGCGGGGGGGCAGCCTACGAGCAGTACTTC
clone_size: NA
v_call: TRBV15
j_call: TRBJ2-7
d_call: TRBD2

cdr3_aa: CASRQEGLAGDTLRNEQYF
cdr3_nt: TGTGCCAGCAGACAAGAGGGACTAGCGGGAGATACTCTTCGGAACGAGCAGTACTTC
clone_size: NA
v_call: TRBV6-7
j_call: TRBJ2-7
d_call: TRBD2

cdr3_aa: CAWSPLAGGPYEQYF
cdr3_nt: TGTGCCTGGAGTCCACTAGCGGGAGGGCCCTACGAGCAGTACTTC
clone_size: NA
v_call: TRBV30
j_call: TRBJ2-7
d_call: TRBD2

cdr3_aa: CASVRAGAYYEQYF
cdr3_nt: TGTGCCAGCGTTCGGGCGGGAGCTTATTACGAGCAGTACTTC
clone_size: NA
v_call: TRBV2
j_call: TRBJ2-7
d_call: TRBD2

cdr3_aa: CAISEVPGDRQNNEQFF
cdr3_nt: TGTGCCATCAGTGAAGTCCCCGGGGACAGGCAAAACAATGAGCAGTTCTTC
clone_size: NA
v_call: TRBV10-3
j_call: TRBJ2-1
d_call: TRBD1

cdr3_aa: CASSKGTGARDGYTF
cdr3_nt: TGTGCCAGCAGCAAAGGGACAGGGGCAAGGGATGGCTACACCTTC
clone_size: NA
v_call: TRBV13
j_call: TRBJ1-2
d_call: TRBD1

cdr3_aa: CASSTGPNTGELFF
cdr3_nt: TGTGCCAGCTCTACAGGGCCGAACACCGGGGAGCTGTTTTTT
clone_size: NA
v_call: TRBV18
j_call: TRBJ2-2
d_call: NA

cdr3_aa: CSVREEAFF
cdr3_nt: TGCAGTGTCAGGGAAGAAGCTTTCTTT
clone_size: NA
v_call: TRBV20-1
j_call: TRBJ1-1
d_call: NA

cdr3_aa: CASSTNRGEGANVLTF
cdr3_nt: TGTGCCAGTAGTACGAACAGGGGAGAGGGGGCCAACGTCCTGACTTTC
clone_size: NA
v_call: TRBV19
j_call: TRBJ2-6
d_call: TRBD1

cdr3_aa: CASSLSDEQYF
cdr3_nt: TGTGCCAGCAGCTTATCGGACGAGCAGTACTTC
clone_size: NA
v_call: TRBV13
j_call: TRBJ2-7
d_call: NA

cdr3_aa: CASSSQVLMANYGYTF
cdr3_nt: TGTGCCAGCAGCTCACAGGTCCTTATGGCTAACTATGGCTACACCTTC
clone_size: few
v_call: TRBV5-6
j_call: TRBJ1-2
d_call: NA

cdr3_aa: CASSTQGRTEAFF
cdr3_nt: TGTGCCAGCAGCACCCAGGGGAGAACTGAAGCTTTCTTT
clone_size: once
v_call: TRBV6-5
j_call: TRBJ1-1
d_call: NA

cdr3_aa: CASSTGSNQPQHF
cdr3_nt: TGTGCCAGCAGTACGGGTAGCAATCAGCCCCAGCATTTT
clone_size: NA
v_call: TRBV6-5
j_call: TRBJ1-5
d_call: NA

cdr3_aa: CASRPQWAQETQYF
cdr3_nt: TGCGCCAGCAGGCCGCAATGGGCCCAAGAGACCCAGTACTTC
clone_size: NA
v_call: TRBV5-1
j_call: TRBJ2-5
d_call: NA

cdr3_aa: CASAPGTVNYEQYF
cdr3_nt: TGTGCCAGCGCCCCCGGGACAGTAAACTACGAGCAGTACTTC
clone_size: NA
v_call: TRBV27
j_call: TRBJ2-7
d_call: TRBD1

cdr3_aa: CATSREEPGLYNEQFF
cdr3_nt: TGTGCCACCAGCAGAGAAGAACCGGGACTTTATAATGAGCAGTTCTTC
clone_size: NA
v_call: TRBV15
j_call: TRBJ2-1
d_call: NA

cdr3_aa: CASSKDRGFNEKLFF
cdr3_nt: TGTGCCAGCAGTAAGGACAGGGGTTTTAATGAAAAACTGTTTTTT
clone_size: NA
v_call: TRBV2
j_call: TRBJ1-4
d_call: TRBD1

cdr3_aa: CASISGLAGNNEQFF
cdr3_nt: TGTGCCAGCATTTCGGGACTAGCGGGGAACAATGAGCAGTTCTTC
clone_size: NA
v_call: TRBV6-4
j_call: TRBJ2-1
d_call: TRBD2

cdr3_aa: CASSEGWGTSVYF
cdr3_nt: TGTGCCAGCAGTGAAGGGTGGGGGACTAGCGTTTACTTC
clone_size: NA
v_call: TRBV25-1
j_call: TRBJ2-7
d_call: TRBD2

cdr3_aa: CASSYSILGGGTEAFF
cdr3_nt: TGTGCCAGCAGTTACTCGATCCTTGGGGGAGGGACTGAAGCTTTCTTT
clone_size: NA
v_call: TRBV6-5
j_call: TRBJ1-1
d_call: NA

cdr3_aa: CASSSPGQGNTGELFF
cdr3_nt: TGCGCCAGCAGCTCCCCGGGACAGGGTAACACCGGGGAGCTGTTTTTT
clone_size: NA
v_call: TRBV5-1
j_call: TRBJ2-2
d_call: TRBD1

cdr3_aa: CASSFGGQGGRNQPQHF
cdr3_nt: TGTGCCAGCAGCTTCGGCGGACAGGGGGGCAGAAATCAGCCCCAGCATTTT
clone_size: NA
v_call: TRBV5-4
j_call: TRBJ1-5
d_call: TRBD1

cdr3_aa: CAWSLGQGFGYTF
cdr3_nt: TGTGCCTGGAGCCTGGGACAGGGTTTTGGCTACACCTTC
clone_size: NA
v_call: TRBV30
j_call: TRBJ1-2
d_call: TRBD1

cdr3_aa: CASSLGTSGRSDTQYF
cdr3_nt: TGTGCCAGCAGCTTAGGGACTAGCGGGAGGTCAGATACGCAGTATTTT
clone_size: NA
v_call: TRBV7-6
j_call: TRBJ2-3
d_call: TRBD2

cdr3_aa: CASSYSSGQQETQYF
cdr3_nt: TGTGCCAGCAGTTACTCGAGCGGACAGCAAGAGACCCAGTACTTC
clone_size: NA
v_call: TRBV6-6
j_call: TRBJ2-5
d_call: NA

cdr3_aa: CASSSQGTLYNEQFF
cdr3_nt: TGTGCCAGCAGTTCACAGGGGACACTATACAATGAGCAGTTCTTC
clone_size: NA
v_call: TRBV2
j_call: TRBJ2-1
d_call: TRBD1

cdr3_aa: CASRQGLNERLFF
cdr3_nt: TGTGCCAGCCGACAGGGGCTAAATGAAAGACTGTTTTTT
clone_size: once
v_call: TRBV10-3
j_call: TRBJ1-4
d_call: TRBD1

cdr3_aa: CASSQVSYYGYTF
cdr3_nt: TGTGCCAGCAGCCAAGTTTCATACTATGGCTACACCTTC
clone_size: NA
v_call: TRBV14
j_call: TRBJ1-2
d_call: NA

cdr3_aa: CASSFRDYNEQFF
cdr3_nt: TGTGCCAGCAGTTTCCGAGATTACAATGAGCAGTTCTTC
clone_size: NA
v_call: TRBV12-3/TRBV12-4
j_call: TRBJ2-1
d_call: NA

cdr3_aa: CASSLNRADEQFF
cdr3_nt: TGTGCCAGCAGCTTAAACAGGGCCGATGAGCAGTTCTTC
clone_size: NA
v_call: TRBV7-3
j_call: TRBJ2-1
d_call: NA

cdr3_aa: CASGEGHTDTQYF
cdr3_nt: TGTGCCAGCGGGGAGGGACACACAGATACGCAGTATTTT
clone_size: NA
v_call: TRBV2
j_call: TRBJ2-3
d_call: NA

cdr3_aa: CASSFLVFGEAFF
cdr3_nt: TGTGCCAGCAGCTTTCTCGTCTTCGGTGAAGCTTTCTTT
clone_size: few
v_call: TRBV5-8
j_call: TRBJ1-1
d_call: NA

cdr3_aa: CASSLPGGPQHF
cdr3_nt: TGTGCCAGCAGCTTACCCGGCGGGCCCCAGCATTTT
clone_size: NA
v_call: TRBV7-6
j_call: TRBJ1-5
d_call: NA

cdr3_aa: CASRKTGNNQPQHF
cdr3_nt: TGTGCCAGCCGAAAGACAGGGAACAATCAGCCCCAGCATTTT
clone_size: NA
v_call: TRBV2
j_call: TRBJ1-5
d_call: TRBD1

cdr3_aa: CASSPGGQGYEQYF
cdr3_nt: TGTGCCAGCAGCCCGGGGGGGCAGGGATACGAGCAGTACTTC
clone_size: NA
v_call: TRBV3-1/TRBV3-2
j_call: TRBJ2-7
d_call: TRBD2

cdr3_aa: CASSLDLERETQYF
cdr3_nt: TGTGCCAGCAGCTTAGATTTGGAGCGTGAGACCCAGTACTTC
clone_size: NA
v_call: TRBV11-2
j_call: TRBJ2-5
d_call: NA

cdr3_aa: CATGRTSGTPSEQYF
cdr3_nt: TGTGCCACAGGTAGGACTAGCGGGACTCCTAGCGAGCAGTACTTC
clone_size: NA
v_call: TRBV24-1
j_call: TRBJ2-7
d_call: TRBD2

cdr3_aa: CASSTGLAGPYEQYF
cdr3_nt: TGTGCCAGCAGTACCGGACTAGCGGGCCCCTACGAGCAGTACTTC
clone_size: once
v_call: TRBV6-5
j_call: TRBJ2-7
d_call: TRBD2

cdr3_aa: CASSPGLGTYEQYF
cdr3_nt: TGTGCCAGCAGCCCGGGACTAGGAACCTACGAGCAGTACTTC
clone_size: NA
v_call: TRBV5-4
j_call: TRBJ2-7
d_call: TRBD2

cdr3_aa: CASSQGGRQNTDTQYF
cdr3_nt: TGTGCCAGCAGCCAAGGGGGCAGACAAAACACAGATACGCAGTATTTT
clone_size: once
v_call: TRBV4-2
j_call: TRBJ2-3
d_call: NA

cdr3_aa: CASSQGAGASTDTQYF
cdr3_nt: TGCGCCAGCAGCCAAGGAGCGGGAGCTAGCACAGATACGCAGTATTTT
clone_size: NA
v_call: TRBV4-3
j_call: TRBJ2-3
d_call: TRBD2

cdr3_aa: CASSHGTGDEQFF
cdr3_nt: TGTGCCAGCAGCCACGGGACAGGGGATGAGCAGTTCTTC
clone_size: few
v_call: TRBV5-8
j_call: TRBJ2-1
d_call: TRBD1

cdr3_aa: CASSNSDRGDTQYF
cdr3_nt: TGCGCCAGCAGCAATTCGGACAGGGGAGATACGCAGTATTTT
clone_size: NA
v_call: TRBV10-1
j_call: TRBJ2-3
d_call: TRBD1

cdr3_aa: CASSPPQGAYEQYF
cdr3_nt: TGTGCCAGCAGCCCCCCTCAGGGGGCCTACGAGCAGTACTTC
clone_size: NA
v_call: TRBV11-2
j_call: TRBJ2-7
d_call: TRBD1

cdr3_aa: CASSLGTAFEKLFF
cdr3_nt: TGTGCCAGCAGCTTAGGGACAGCATTTGAAAAACTGTTTTTT
clone_size: NA
v_call: TRBV7-9
j_call: TRBJ1-4
d_call: NA

cdr3_aa: CASSLVTGERTGELFF
cdr3_nt: TGTGCCAGCAGCTTGGTGACAGGGGAAAGAACCGGGGAGCTGTTTTTT
clone_size: NA
v_call: TRBV5-4
j_call: TRBJ2-2
d_call: TRBD1

cdr3_aa: CASSLQPGLAGAPEQFF
cdr3_nt: TGCGCCAGCAGCTTACAACCGGGACTAGCGGGAGCCCCGGAGCAGTTCTTC
clone_size: NA
v_call: TRBV5-1
j_call: TRBJ2-1
d_call: TRBD2